The 21 T cell receptor beta chains below were found in one sample sequenced in a study of T cell repertoires in cytomegalovirus infection. TCRdb used MiXCR to reprocess the reads, holding one entry per CDR3 protein. The table includes 700,000 to 950,000 distinct CDR3 sequences, about 33% detected once. No antigen has been identified for these receptors. The sequencing used cultured CD8+ T cells from PBMCs, collected from culture after CMV antigen stimulation. The receptor source for this set is a human donor in good health (CMV status not recorded). Some clones in this sample may be carry-over from other donors' samples.

This clonotype was seen a single time. The rearrangement links TRBV9 to TRBJ1-1; D call uncertain. Per the germline V gene, CDR1 is SGDLS and CDR2 is YYNGEE. The CDR3 consists of 14 residues. As DNA, the CDR3 is TGTGTCAGTAGCGTCCTGGTGGGTGAGACTGAAGCTTTCTTT. Amino acids: CVSSVLVGETEAFF.

The chain couples TRBV12-3 or TRBV12-4 to TRBJ1-4, with 10 bases matching TRBD1. V was pared by 4 bases and J by 8 bases, with 4 bases of the junction left unmatched. The CDR3 covers 14 residues. CDR3 nucleotides: TGTGCCAGCAGTTCCGGGACAGGGGAGGAAAAACTGTTTTTT. Translation gives CASSSGTGEEKLFF.

This clonotype was picked up a small number of times. One junction end does not reproduce the germline sequence, and a read error may be involved. The chain is built from TRBV7-7 and TRBJ2-1; 7 bases are a match to TRBD2. Germline loops: CDR1 SSHAT, CDR2 FNYEAQ (reference sequence). The CDR3 loop spans 15 amino acids. The CDR3 nucleotides are TGTGCTAGCAGCTCGGGGGAGGGGAATTTCAATGAGCAGTTCTTC. Translated, it gives CASSSGEGNFNEQFF.

Concerning this clonotype: Its ends do not fully match the called genes, so a read error is possible. The V and J genes are TRBV2 and TRBJ2-1, with TRBD1 identical over 7 bases. Germline V gives CDR1 SNHLY, CDR2 FYNNEI. The CDR3 totals 14 residues. CDR3 nucleotide sequence: TGTGCCAGCGGTGAAGACAGGGAAGACAATGAGCAGTTCTTC. It yields the protein CASGEDREDNEQFF.

This clonotype was observed a handful of times. The chain links TRBV12-3 or TRBV12-4 to TRBJ1-1; D unclear. Deletions cut 3 bases from V and 11 bases from J, with 10 bases between. The CDR3 has 11 amino acids. The CDR3 DNA follows: TGTGCCAGCAGTTTTGCTCAAATCGCTTTCTTT. Protein: CASSFAQIAFF.

The chain carries TRBV6-5 and TRBJ2-2; D might be TRBD2 (6 bases). CDR1 and CDR2 from the germline V gene are MNHEY and SVGAGI. The CDR3 loop spans 15 amino acids. V gave up 4 bases and J gave up 4 bases, with 13 bases separating them. CDR3 in DNA: TGTGCCAGCAGTTGGACCGGGGGAATCACCGGGGAGCTGTTTTTT. It is translated as CASSWTGGITGELFF.

This clonotype was observed a few times. The V gene is TRBV18, the J gene TRBJ2-1, with D perhaps TRBD1 (6 bases). CDR1 is KGHSH and CDR2 is LQKENI in the germline V gene. Trimming took off 1 base at V and 5 bases at J, with 24 bases between the two ends. This CDR3 has 19 residues. The chain's CDR3 is CASSPLFGQGTRNNNEQFF. CDR3 DNA: TGTGCCAGCTCACCACTTTTCGGGCAGGGGACGAGGAACAACAATGAGCAGTTCTTC.

This clonotype was observed a few times. V is TRBV7-4 and J is TRBJ2-1; D is unresolved. This CDR3 comprises 15 residues. Trimming took 2 bases from V and 5 from J, leaving 13 bases between them. Germline CDR1 and CDR2: SGHVT and SQSDAQ. CDR3 nucleotide sequence: TGTGCCAGCAGCTTACGATTGGGGTCGGACAATGAGCAGTTCTTC. It specifies CASSLRLGSDNEQFF.

This clonotype was counted once. The chain has TRBV6-1 and TRBJ1-2, with D perhaps TRBD1 (5 bases). The ends were cut back, 6 bases at V and 4 bases at J, with 12 bases in the middle. Per germline, CDR1 MNHNS and CDR2 SASEGT. The CDR3 is 13 residues long. CDR3 residues: CASSLGHPYGYTF. The CDR3 nucleotides read TGTGCCAGCAGCCTCGGACACCCCTATGGCTACACCTTC.

The chain has TRBV10-3 and TRBJ2-3, with D tentatively TRBD2 (5 bases). The CDR3 extends over 17 amino acids. Trimming removed 0 bases at V and 3 bases at J, with 16 bases between. Germline CDR1 and CDR2: ENHRY and SYGVKD. The CDR3 coding sequence is TGTGCCATCAGTGAGTCAATGGTTGCGGGCCCTACAGATACGCAGTATTTT. Residues: CAISESMVAGPTDTQYF.

The chain couples TRBV11-3 to TRBJ2-1; D possibly matches TRBD1 or TRBD2 (5 bases each). V dropped 1 base and J dropped 9 bases, with 19 bases sitting between them. The CDR3 covers 16 residues. Germline V gene lookup returns CDR1 SGHNT and CDR2 YENEEA. The chain's CDR3 is CASSLGRGRGRFEQFF. In DNA, the CDR3 is TGTGCCAGCAGCTTAGGTCGGGGCCGGGGTAGGTTTGAGCAGTTCTTC.

In its sample, this clonotype was seen a few times. This rearrangement joins TRBV7-2 to TRBJ2-7; D not resolved. CDR1 is SGHTA, CDR2 FQGNSA, per germline. V lost 6 bases and J lost 4, with 13 bases in between. The CDR3 contains 13 residues. The CDR3 sequence: CASSLNPRYEQYF. CDR3 DNA sequence: TGTGCCAGCAGTTTAAACCCTCGTTACGAGCAGTACTTC.

The rearrangement joins TRBV7-6 to TRBJ1-2; 7 bases fit TRBD1. With V trimmed by 2 bases and J by 10 bases, 10 bases remained unmatched. This CDR3 has 14 residues. From germline, CDR1 is SGHVS and CDR2 FNYEAQ. CDR3 loop: CASSLRQGEDDYTF. In DNA, the CDR3 is TGTGCCAGCAGCTTACGGCAGGGGGAGGATGACTACACCTTC.

The chain carries TRBV19 and TRBJ2-7; tentatively, D is TRBD2 (7 bases). This CDR3 comprises 13 residues. Trimming cost V 6 bases and J 7 bases, with 16 bases left between them. Germline values: CDR1 LNHDA, CDR2 SQIVND (reference sequence). This CDR3 reads CASSGGGLGEQYF. CDR3 DNA: TGTGCCAGTAGCGGCGGGGGCCTGGGGGAGCAGTACTTC. Full variable domain (remainder filled in from reference TRBV19 and TRBJ2-7): DGGITQSPKYLFRKEGQNVTLSCEQNLNHDAMYWYRQDPGQGLRLIYYSQIVNDFQKGDIAEGYSVSREKKESFPLTVTSAQKNPTAFYLCASSGGGLGEQYFGPGTRLTVT.

J is TRBJ2-1 and V is TRBV9; 10 bases fit TRBD2. CDR1 is SGDLS, CDR2 YYNGEE, per germline. J was trimmed by 4 bases and V by 0 bases; bases with no gene match: 4. The CDR3 is 16 amino acids. CDR3 amino acids: CASSVEASGGYNEQFF. In DNA form, the CDR3 reads TGTGCCAGCAGCGTAGAGGCTAGCGGGGGATACAATGAGCAGTTCTTC. The full variable domain, with the rest looked up from reference TRBV9 and TRBJ2-1, is DSGVTQTPKHLITATGQRVTLRCSPRSGDLSVYWYQQSLDQGLQFLIQYYNGEERAKGNILERFSAQQFPDLHSELNLSSLELGDSALYFCASSVEASGGYNEQFFGPGTRLTVL.

The chain combines TRBV6-2 or TRBV6-3 with TRBJ2-7, with TRBD2 identical over 10 bases. Germline lookup yields CDR1 MNHEY and CDR2 SVGEGT. V lost 2 bases to trimming and J lost 5 bases; unmatched junction nucleotides: 6. The CDR3 runs 15 residues. CDR3 in DNA: TGTGCCAGCAGTTACCGGCTAGCGGGGGTGGACGAGCAGTACTTC. This gives the protein CASSYRLAGVDEQYF.

The V and J genes are TRBV3-1 and TRBJ2-2; D is unresolved. The CDR3 extends over 17 amino acids. CDR1 and CDR2 (germline): LGHDT, YNNKEL (reference sequence). The V end was cut by 4 bases, the J end by 1 base, with 16 bases between. In DNA, the CDR3 is TGTGCCAGCAGCCGGTACCGGGTCGTTGTGAACACCGGGGAGCTGTTTTTT. Translated: CASSRYRVVVNTGELFF. The full variable domain, its missing parts supplied by reference TRBV3-1 and TRBJ2-2, is DTAVSQTPKYLVTQMGNDKSIKCEQNLGHDTMYWYKQDSKKFLKIMFSYNNKELIINETVPNRFSPKSPDKAHLNLHINSLELGDSAVYFCASSRYRVVVNTGELFFGEGSRLTVL.

Remarks on this clonotype: A clone one base away is much larger, so this may be a read error. The V and J genes are TRBV7-6 and TRBJ2-6; D is possibly TRBD2 (6 bases). The CDR3 is 22 residues long. Germline V gene lookup returns CDR1 SGHVS and CDR2 FNYEAQ. The DNA for the CDR3 is TGTGTCAGCAGCTTATTAGGGGCCGGGACTCCGCGGACTCCCTCTGGGGCCAACGTCCTGACTTTC. Translated: CVSSLLGAGTPRTPSGANVLTF.

This chain links TRBV5-5 with TRBJ1-6; tentative D call: TRBD1 (5 bases). Germline V lookup: CDR1 SGHKS, CDR2 YYEKEE (reference sequence). CDR3 length: 15 residues. V was cut by 0 bases and J by 6 bases, with 10 bases left in between. CDR3 nucleotide sequence: TGTGCCAGCAGCTTGGGGCAGGGTCCTAATTCACCCCTCCACTTT. This encodes CASSLGQGPNSPLHF.

As concerns this clonotype: Mismatch with germline at one junction end may stem from a read error. V gene TRBV7-7 combines with J gene TRBJ2-1; D may be TRBD2 (6 bases). The germline gives CDR1 SSHAT, CDR2 FNYEAQ (reference sequence). The CDR3 sequence is 15 residues long. The CDR3 coding sequence is TGTGCTAGCAGCTTAGATCCCGGGGACTTGAATGAGCAGTTCTTC. This gives the protein CASSLDPGDLNEQFF.

The CDR3 spells CASSSLGTGGNGYTF. The CDR3 DNA reads TGTGCCAGCAGCTCCTTAGGGACAGGGGGAAACGGCTACACCTTC. V and J are TRBV7-2 and TRBJ1-2, with 11 bases matching TRBD1. Germline V CDR1 and CDR2: SGHTA, FQGNSA. The V segment lost 4 bases and the J segment 8 bases; nucleotides outside the gene matches: 9. This CDR3 is 15 amino acids long. Filled out from reference TRBV7-2 and TRBJ1-2, the complete variable domain reads GAGVSQSPSNKVTEKGKDVELRCDPISGHTALYWYRQSLGQGLEFLIYFQGNSAPDKSGLPSDRFSAERTGGSVSTLTIQRTQQEDSAVYLCASSSLGTGGNGYTFGSGTRLTVV.